These 23 T cell receptor beta chains originate from one sample sequenced in a study of blood T cells in healthy people across ages. A J-beta primer mix and a sample-barcoded 5' primer were used in a second PCR of roughly 6 to 11 cycles. MiXCR, run by TCRdb on the 5' RACE reads, gives a single entry per CDR3 protein. This sample has 550,000 to 650,000 distinct CDR3 sequences, with around a quarter found just once. These data are also associated with another study on T cells of mothers and their children.

The sequencing input was blood. The receptors were sampled from a boy aged 2 to 10 in good health.

In this sample, this clonotype turned up a few times. The rearrangement uses TRBV6-6 and TRBJ1-1; no clear D gene. Trimming pared 3 bases from V and 5 bases from J, leaving 13 bases between. The CDR3 length is 14 residues. Looked up from germline, CDR1 is MNHNY and CDR2 is SVGAGI (reference sequence). Here the CDR3 DNA reads TGTGCCAGCAGTTATCGGGCCGGAGGGACTGAAGCTTTCTTT. Protein sequence: CASSYRAGGTEAFF.

The chain recombines TRBV19 with TRBJ2-1; 9 bases align to TRBD2. There are 15 residues in the CDR3. V was pared by 7 bases and J by 0 bases, with 4 bases of the junction left unmatched. CDR1 and CDR2 (germline): LNHDA, SQIVND (reference sequence). CDR3: CASTLAGSSYNEQFF. Here the CDR3 DNA reads TGTGCCAGTACCCTAGCGGGAAGCTCCTACAATGAGCAGTTCTTC. Full variable domain (missing parts from reference TRBV19 and TRBJ2-1): DGGITQSPKYLFRKEGQNVTLSCEQNLNHDAMYWYRQDPGQGLRLIYYSQIVNDFQKGDIAEGYSVSREKKESFPLTVTSAQKNPTAFYLCASTLAGSSYNEQFFGPGTRLTVL.

The rearrangement links TRBV21-1 to TRBJ2-1; TRBD2, the table's D call, was not compared with the DNA. TRBV21-1 is described as a pseudogene. This CDR3 contains 13 residues. The CDR3 DNA sequence: TGTGCCAGCACCGAACCTCATAGAAGGCCCAAGTTCTTC. Encoded protein: CASTEPHRRPKFF.

This clonotype was picked up a small number of times. This sequence joins TRBV30 and TRBJ2-6; TRBD2 is a possible D gene (5 bases). This CDR3 contains 14 residues. From germline, CDR1 is GTSNPN and CDR2 SVGIG (reference sequence). V was clipped by 5 bases and J by 4 bases, with 12 bases between them. The CDR3 DNA reads TGTGCCTGGGGAGGCTGGGAGGGGGCCAACGTCCTGACTTTC. Protein: CAWGGWEGANVLTF.

This clonotype was counted only a few times. The V gene is TRBV13, the J gene TRBJ2-7; D might be TRBD2 (6 bases). The CDR3 has 14 amino acids. The V end was cut by 3 bases, the J end by 1 base, with 10 bases between. CDR1 and CDR2 from the germline V gene are PRHDT and FYEKMQ (reference sequence). In DNA, the CDR3 is TGTGCCAGCAGCTTGGCTAGCGAGTCCTACGAGCAGTACTTC. Its translation: CASSLASESYEQYF.

The chain combines TRBV15 with TRBJ2-1; D is possibly TRBD1 or TRBD2 (6 bases each). Trimming pared 3 bases from V and 9 bases from J, leaving 18 bases between. This CDR3 region has 15 residues. Germline V gene data show CDR1 as LNHNV and CDR2 as YYDKDF (reference sequence). Here the CDR3 DNA reads TGTGCCACCAGCAGTTTTCGGGGGACAACAACTGAGCAGTTCTTC. Its translation is CATSSFRGTTTEQFF.

CDR3 amino acids: CASSLQGAGDEQFF. The CDR3 DNA sequence: TGTGCCAGCAGTTTACAGGGGGCTGGGGATGAGCAGTTCTTC. The J gene is TRBJ2-1, the V gene TRBV27; the match to TRBD1 covers 8 bases. Per germline, CDR1 MNHEY and CDR2 SMNVEV (reference sequence). The CDR3 runs to 14 residues. The junction had 5 bases not matched to a gene; V was cut back by 2 bases and J by 8 bases.

V is TRBV29-1 and J is TRBJ2-1; 7 bases match TRBD1. The ends lost 2 bases at V and 0 bases at J; junction bases unmatched: 7. Germline V gives CDR1 SQVTM, CDR2 ANQGSEA. This CDR3 comprises 16 residues. CDR3 sequence: CSVEIPGQSSYNEQFF. In DNA form, the CDR3 reads TGCAGCGTTGAAATACCGGGACAGAGCTCCTACAATGAGCAGTTCTTC.

The CDR3 DNA reads TGCAGTGCTTTGGACAGGCAAACCAATCAGCCCCAGCATTTT. Protein product: CSALDRQTNQPQHF. The V gene is TRBV20-1, the J gene TRBJ1-5, with 7 bases that match TRBD1. Per the germline V gene, CDR1 is DFQATT and CDR2 is SNEGSKA (reference sequence). The CDR3 contains 14 residues. Trimming cost V 5 bases and J 3 bases; bases outside gene matches: 7.

The CDR3: CASSLKPGEGTQYF. The CDR3 nucleotides are TGCGCCAGCAGCTTAAAGCCCGGAGAAGGGACCCAGTACTTC. The chain employs TRBV5-1 and TRBJ2-1; unclear D gene. The tail of the sequence fits TRBJ2-5 better, so the J call may be wrong. This CDR3 has 14 amino acids. Per germline, CDR1 SGHRS and CDR2 YFSETQ.

The rearrangement uses TRBV12-3 or TRBV12-4 and TRBJ1-1; tentatively, D is TRBD1 (5 bases). The CDR3 contains 14 residues. Between the trimmed V and J ends, which lost 6 bases and 4 bases, there was a span of 15 bases. The CDR3 sequence: CASSPRAGPTEAFF. The CDR3 DNA sequence: TGTGCCAGCAGCCCCCGGGCGGGGCCCACTGAAGCTTTCTTT.

This chain connects TRBV27 to TRBJ2-1, with 11 nucleotides matching TRBD2. There are 18 residues in the CDR3. V lost 4 bases and J lost 7; bases outside the gene matches: 15. The germline gives CDR1 MNHEY, CDR2 SMNVEV (reference sequence). The chain's CDR3 is CASSSRTGSGRALNEQFF. The CDR3 DNA reads as TGTGCCAGCAGTTCTAGGACTGGTAGCGGGAGGGCCTTGAATGAGCAGTTCTTC.

This clonotype was observed a handful of times. The chain combines TRBV25-1 with TRBJ2-1, with D perhaps TRBD2 (7 bases). This CDR3 is built from 17 residues. The ends were cut back, 4 bases at V and 5 bases at J, with 21 bases in the middle. Germline V CDR1 and CDR2: MGHDK, SYGVNS. The CDR3 region has the DNA TGTGCCAGCAGTGCAAATAGGGGGGGCGAAAAGGACAATGAGCAGTTCTTC. Translation: CASSANRGGEKDNEQFF.

A few counts support this clonotype. V gene TRBV11-2 combines with J gene TRBJ1-4; D possibly corresponds to TRBD1 (5 bases). The CDR3 sequence is 14 residues long. Germline V gene sequence: CDR1 SGHAT, CDR2 FQNNGV. Trimming pared 5 bases from V and 7 bases from J, leaving 14 bases between. The CDR3: CASSPTPGREKLFF. The CDR3 DNA follows: TGTGCCAGCAGCCCCACCCCAGGGCGTGAAAAACTGTTTTTT. Using reference TRBV11-2 and TRBJ1-4 for the parts outside the CDR3, the full variable domain is EAGVAQSPRYKIIEKRQSVAFWCNPISGHATLYWYQQILGQGPKLLIQFQNNGVVDDSQLPKDRFSAERLKGVDSTLKIQPAKLEDSAVYLCASSPTPGREKLFFGSGTQLSVL.

J is TRBJ2-6 and V is TRBV7-2; D is unclear. V lost 5 bases and J lost 4, with 15 bases in between. The CDR3 loop spans 16 amino acids. Germline CDR1 is SGHTA and CDR2 is FQGNSA. CDR3 region: CASSPTPSSGANVLTF. In DNA form, the CDR3 reads TGTGCCAGCAGCCCAACCCCGTCTTCAGGGGCCAACGTCCTGACTTTC.

The chain links TRBV7-2 to TRBJ2-2; the match to TRBD2 covers 13 bases. The CDR3 loop spans 12 amino acids. Germline trimming cut 5 bases from V and 15 bases from J; bases unmatched to any gene: 3. Germline lookup yields CDR1 SGHTA and CDR2 FQGNSA. The CDR3 here is CASSPTSGGLFF. The DNA for the CDR3 is TGTGCCAGCAGCCCGACTAGCGGGGGGTTGTTTTTT.

This chain links TRBV7-8 with TRBJ2-5; D may correspond to TRBD1 or TRBD2 (5 bases each). V shed 6 bases and J shed 2 bases, with 19 bases lying between them. Germline lookup yields CDR1 SGHVS and CDR2 FQNEAQ. The CDR3 contains 16 residues. The CDR3 nucleotides are TGTGCCAGCAGGGTAGGGTGGGACCCCCTGCAAGAGACCCAGTACTTC. This encodes CASRVGWDPLQETQYF.

This clonotype showed up just a few times. This chain uses TRBV10-3 with TRBJ1-4; 7 bases line up with TRBD1. Trimming at V came to 10 bases and at J to 8 bases, leaving 19 bases not matched to a gene. Germline CDR1 and CDR2: ENHRY and SYGVKD. This CDR3 region has 16 residues. For the CDR3, the DNA is TGTGCCACGGCGCTTCGTCCAGGGACAGAAGGAGAAAAACTGTTTTTT. Encoded protein: CATALRPGTEGEKLFF.

The chain combines TRBV20-1 with TRBJ1-5; no definite D call. The germline V and J ends were trimmed by 6 bases and 1 base, with 16 bases remaining between them. Germline V gives CDR1 DFQATT, CDR2 SNEGSKA (reference sequence). The CDR3 is made up of 15 amino acids. CDR3 coding DNA: TGCAGTGCGCCGCATGGTGCGGGGAGCAATCAGCCCCAGCATTTT. Translation: CSAPHGAGSNQPQHF.

Only a few counts were recorded for this clonotype. The chain uses TRBV29-1 and TRBJ2-1; 12 nucleotides agree with TRBD2. J gave up 1 base and V 4 bases, and 8 bases lay outside the gene matches. Germline CDR1 SQVTM, CDR2 ANQGSEA. CDR3 size: 17 residues. For the CDR3, the DNA is TGCAGCGTTGGAACTAGCGGGAGGCGACTTTCCTACAATGAGCAGTTCTTC. This encodes CSVGTSGRRLSYNEQFF.

This clonotype was counted only a few times. The chain uses TRBV9 and TRBJ2-6; possibly TRBD1 or TRBD2 for D (5 bases each). In germline, CDR1 is SGDLS, CDR2 YYNGEE. Trimming shortened V by 3 bases and J by 4 bases, and 8 bases separated the two germline ends. This CDR3 has 14 amino acids. The CDR3 nucleotides are TGTGCCAGCAGCGGGGGGTTCGGGGCCAACGTCCTGACTTTC. Translated, it gives CASSGGFGANVLTF.

This clonotype was seen more than once but under ten times. CDR3 region: CASSQRVPHEQYF. The CDR3, as DNA: TGTGCCAGCAGCCAAAGAGTCCCCCACGAGCAGTACTTC. The J gene is TRBJ2-5, the V gene TRBV3-1; no clear D. The J call may be in error: the DNA end matches TRBJ2-7 better. The CDR3 sequence is 13 residues long. Germline CDR1 LGHDT, CDR2 YNNKEL (reference sequence).

The chain has TRBV2 and TRBJ2-1, with TRBD2 matching over 14 bases. V lost 3 bases to trimming and J lost 7 bases; unmatched junction nucleotides: 8. From germline, CDR1 is SNHLY and CDR2 FYNNEI. The CDR3 has 17 amino acids. This CDR3 is CASSDLGLAGESNEQFF. CDR3 nucleotides: TGTGCCAGCAGTGACCTGGGACTAGCGGGAGAGAGTAATGAGCAGTTCTTC.